The clone carrying this TCR beta chain has only one observation. This sample is part of a study of shared clonotypes between healthy human individuals. Roughly 30,000 T cell genomes (about 300 ng DNA) went into each PBMC replicate. Sequencing was performed with immunoSEQ multiplex PCR; in TCRdb, only in-frame clones are kept and a portion is missing. The data hold some 470,000 clones, with over 65% observed a single time. Sequenced material: PBMCs. The sequence was collected from a woman in her thirties or forties in good health. Some clones in this sample may be carry-over from other donors' samples.

CDR3 coding DNA: TGTGCCAGCAGCTGGGGGGTTAATGAAAAACTGTTTTTT. Amino acids: CASSWGVNEKLFF. This rearrangement joins TRBV7-7 to TRBJ1-4; a possible D gene is TRBD1 (5 bases). The CDR3 is 13 amino acids. Trimming cost V 4 bases and J 4 bases, with 7 bases left between them. Germline V lookup: CDR1 SSHAT, CDR2 FNYEAQ (reference sequence).